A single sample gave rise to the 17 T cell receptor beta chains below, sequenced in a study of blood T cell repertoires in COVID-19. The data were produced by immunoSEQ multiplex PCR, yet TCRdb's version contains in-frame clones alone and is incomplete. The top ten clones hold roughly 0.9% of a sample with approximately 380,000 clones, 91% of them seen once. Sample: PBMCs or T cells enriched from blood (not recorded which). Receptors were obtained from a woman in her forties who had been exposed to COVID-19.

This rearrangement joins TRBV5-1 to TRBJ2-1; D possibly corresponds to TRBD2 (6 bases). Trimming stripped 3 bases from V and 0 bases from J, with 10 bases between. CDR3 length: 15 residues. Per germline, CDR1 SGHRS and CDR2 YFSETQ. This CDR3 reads CASSSGGASYNEQFF. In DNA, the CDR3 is TGCGCCAGCAGCTCCGGGGGTGCCTCCTACAATGAGCAGTTCTTC. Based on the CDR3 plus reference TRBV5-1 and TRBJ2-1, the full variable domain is KAGVTQTPRYLIKTRGQQVTLSCSPISGHRSVSWYQQTPGQGLQFLFEYFSETQRNKGNFPGRFSGRQFSNSRSEMNVSTLELGDSALYLCASSSGGASYNEQFFGPGTRLTVL.

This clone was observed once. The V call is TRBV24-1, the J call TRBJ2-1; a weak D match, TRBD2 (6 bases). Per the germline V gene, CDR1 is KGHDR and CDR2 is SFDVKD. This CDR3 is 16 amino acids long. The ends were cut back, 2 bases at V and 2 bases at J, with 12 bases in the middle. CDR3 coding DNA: TGTGCCACCAGTGATTCGGGAGTATCCACCTACAATGAGCAGTTCTTC. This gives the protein CATSDSGVSTYNEQFF.

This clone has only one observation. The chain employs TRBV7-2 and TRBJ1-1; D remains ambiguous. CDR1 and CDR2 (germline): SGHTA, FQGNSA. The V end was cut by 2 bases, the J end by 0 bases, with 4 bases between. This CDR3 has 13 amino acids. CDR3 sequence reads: CASSLYLNTEAFF. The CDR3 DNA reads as TGTGCCAGCAGCTTATATTTGAACACTGAAGCTTTCTTT. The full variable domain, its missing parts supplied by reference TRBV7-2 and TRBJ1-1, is GAGVSQSPSNKVTEKGKDVELRCDPISGHTALYWYRQSLGQGLEFLIYFQGNSAPDKSGLPSDRFSAERTGGSVSTLTIQRTQQEDSAVYLCASSLYLNTEAFFGQGTRLTVV.

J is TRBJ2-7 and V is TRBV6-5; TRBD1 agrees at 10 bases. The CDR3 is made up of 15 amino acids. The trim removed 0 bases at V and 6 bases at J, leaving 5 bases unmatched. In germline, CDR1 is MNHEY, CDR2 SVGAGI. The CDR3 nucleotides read TGTGCCAGCAGTTACTCGGGGACAGGGGTGAGCGAGCAGTACTTC. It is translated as CASSYSGTGVSEQYF.

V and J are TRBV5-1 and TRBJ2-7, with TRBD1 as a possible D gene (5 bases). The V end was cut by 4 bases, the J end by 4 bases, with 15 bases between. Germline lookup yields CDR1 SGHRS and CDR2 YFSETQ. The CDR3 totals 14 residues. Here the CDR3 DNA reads TGCGCCAGCAGCCCCGTAGGGGCGCAGTACGAGCAGTACTTC. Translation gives CASSPVGAQYEQYF. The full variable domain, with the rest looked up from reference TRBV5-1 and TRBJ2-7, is KAGVTQTPRYLIKTRGQQVTLSCSPISGHRSVSWYQQTPGQGLQFLFEYFSETQRNKGNFPGRFSGRQFSNSRSEMNVSTLELGDSALYLCASSPVGAQYEQYFGPGTRLTVT.

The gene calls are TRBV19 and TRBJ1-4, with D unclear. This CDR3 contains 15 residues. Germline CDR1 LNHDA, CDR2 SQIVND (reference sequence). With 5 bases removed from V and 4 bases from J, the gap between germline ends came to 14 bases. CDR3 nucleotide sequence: TGTGCCAGTAGTCCGCGGAAGGCCTTTAATGAAAAACTGTTTTTT. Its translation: CASSPRKAFNEKLFF.

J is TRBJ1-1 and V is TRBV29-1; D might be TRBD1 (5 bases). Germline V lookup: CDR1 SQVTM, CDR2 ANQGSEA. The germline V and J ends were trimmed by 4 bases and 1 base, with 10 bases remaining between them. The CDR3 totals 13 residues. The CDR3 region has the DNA TGCAGCGTTGTTCCAGGGTGGAACACTGAAGCTTTCTTT. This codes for CSVVPGWNTEAFF.

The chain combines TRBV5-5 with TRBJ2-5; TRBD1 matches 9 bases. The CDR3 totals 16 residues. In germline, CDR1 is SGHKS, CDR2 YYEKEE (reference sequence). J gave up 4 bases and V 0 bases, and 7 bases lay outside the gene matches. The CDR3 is CASSLGDRGWGETQYF. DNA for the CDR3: TGTGCCAGCAGCTTGGGCGACAGGGGGTGGGGAGAGACCCAGTACTTC.

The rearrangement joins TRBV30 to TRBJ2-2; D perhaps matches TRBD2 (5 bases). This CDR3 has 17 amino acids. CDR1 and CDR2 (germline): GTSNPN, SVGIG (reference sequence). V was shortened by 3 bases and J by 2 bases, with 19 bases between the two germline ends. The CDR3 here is CAWRPTRSGSNTGELFF. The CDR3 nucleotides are TGTGCCTGGAGACCCACCCGGAGCGGTAGTAACACCGGGGAGCTGTTTTTT. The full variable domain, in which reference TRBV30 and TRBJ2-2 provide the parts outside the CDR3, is SQTIHQWPATLVQPVGSPLSLECTVEGTSNPNLYWYRQAAGRGLQLLFYSVGIGQISSEVPQNLSASRPQDRQFILSSKKLLLSDSGFYLCAWRPTRSGSNTGELFFGEGSRLTVL.

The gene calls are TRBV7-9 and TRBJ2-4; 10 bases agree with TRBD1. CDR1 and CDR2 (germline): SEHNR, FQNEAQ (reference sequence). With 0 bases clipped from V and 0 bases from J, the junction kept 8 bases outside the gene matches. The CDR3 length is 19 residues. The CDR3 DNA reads TGTGCCAGCAGCTTAGCGGACAGGGGGGCGACCATAGCCAAAAACATTCAGTACTTC. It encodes CASSLADRGATIAKNIQYF. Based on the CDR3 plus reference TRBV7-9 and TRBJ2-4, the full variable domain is DTGVSQNPRHKITKRGQNVTFRCDPISEHNRLYWYRQTLGQGPEFLTYFQNEAQLEKSRLLSDRFSAERPKGSFSTLEIQRTEQGDSAMYLCASSLADRGATIAKNIQYFGAGTRLSVL.

In nucleotides, the CDR3 is TGTGCCAGTAGTACCCGGGGGGGCAGCTACACCTTC. Encoded protein: CASSTRGGSYTF. The V and J genes are TRBV19 and TRBJ1-2, with D perhaps TRBD1 (6 bases). Germline CDR1 is LNHDA and CDR2 is SQIVND (reference sequence). This CDR3 comprises 12 residues. V dropped 4 bases and J dropped 9 bases, with 12 bases sitting between them.

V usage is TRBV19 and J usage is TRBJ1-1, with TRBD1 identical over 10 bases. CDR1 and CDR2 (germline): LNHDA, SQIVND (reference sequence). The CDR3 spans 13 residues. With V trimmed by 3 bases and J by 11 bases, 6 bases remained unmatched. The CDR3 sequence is CASSIKGTGAAFF. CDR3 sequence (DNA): TGTGCCAGTAGTATCAAGGGGACAGGGGCCGCTTTCTTT.

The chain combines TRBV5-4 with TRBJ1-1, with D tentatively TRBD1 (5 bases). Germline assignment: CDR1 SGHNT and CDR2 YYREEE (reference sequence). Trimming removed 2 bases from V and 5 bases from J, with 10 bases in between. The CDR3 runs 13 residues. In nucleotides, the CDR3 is TGTGCCAGCAGCTTTTCAGGGCGGACTGAAGCTTTCTTT. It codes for CASSFSGRTEAFF.

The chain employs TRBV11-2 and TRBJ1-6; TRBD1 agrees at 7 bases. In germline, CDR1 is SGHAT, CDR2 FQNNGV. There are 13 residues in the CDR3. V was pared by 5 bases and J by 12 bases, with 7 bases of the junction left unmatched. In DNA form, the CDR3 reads TGTGCCAGCAGCCCCGGACAGGCGCGACCCCTCCACTTT. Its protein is CASSPGQARPLHF.

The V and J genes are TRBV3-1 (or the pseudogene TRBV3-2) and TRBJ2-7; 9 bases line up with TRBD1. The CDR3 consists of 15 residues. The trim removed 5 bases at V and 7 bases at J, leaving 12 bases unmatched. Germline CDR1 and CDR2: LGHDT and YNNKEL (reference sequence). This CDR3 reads CASSKGQGSVGEQYF. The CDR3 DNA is TGTGCCAGCAGCAAGGGACAGGGATCGGTAGGAGAGCAGTACTTC.

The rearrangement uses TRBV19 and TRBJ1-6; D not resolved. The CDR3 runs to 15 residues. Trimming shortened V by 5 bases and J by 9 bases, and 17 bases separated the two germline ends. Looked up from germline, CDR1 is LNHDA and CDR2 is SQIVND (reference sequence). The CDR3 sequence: CASSGPGGSGSPLHF. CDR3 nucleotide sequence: TGTGCCAGTAGTGGCCCGGGAGGGTCCGGTTCACCCCTCCACTTT.

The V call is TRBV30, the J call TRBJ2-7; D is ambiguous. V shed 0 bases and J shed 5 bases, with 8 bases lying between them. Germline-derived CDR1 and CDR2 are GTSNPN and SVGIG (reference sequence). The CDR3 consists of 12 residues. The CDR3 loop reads CAWSVPRDEQYF. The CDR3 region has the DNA TGTGCCTGGAGTGTACCCCGGGACGAGCAGTACTTC.